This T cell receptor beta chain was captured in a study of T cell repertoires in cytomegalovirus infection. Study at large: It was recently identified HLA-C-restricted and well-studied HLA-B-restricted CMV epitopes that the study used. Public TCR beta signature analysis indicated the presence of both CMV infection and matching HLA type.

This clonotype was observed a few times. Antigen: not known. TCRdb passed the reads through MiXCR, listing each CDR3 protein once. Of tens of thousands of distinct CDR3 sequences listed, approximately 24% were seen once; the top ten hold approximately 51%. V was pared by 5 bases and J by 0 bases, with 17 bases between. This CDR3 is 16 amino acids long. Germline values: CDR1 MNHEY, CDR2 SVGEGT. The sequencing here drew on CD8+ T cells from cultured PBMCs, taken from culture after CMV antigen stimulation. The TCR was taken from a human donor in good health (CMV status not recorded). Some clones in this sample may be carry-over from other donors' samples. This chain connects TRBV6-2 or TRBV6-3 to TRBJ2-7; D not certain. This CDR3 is CASSRLQGLLSYEQYF. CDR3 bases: TGTGCCAGCAGTCGCCTTCAAGGCCTCCTCTCCTACGAGCAGTACTTC.